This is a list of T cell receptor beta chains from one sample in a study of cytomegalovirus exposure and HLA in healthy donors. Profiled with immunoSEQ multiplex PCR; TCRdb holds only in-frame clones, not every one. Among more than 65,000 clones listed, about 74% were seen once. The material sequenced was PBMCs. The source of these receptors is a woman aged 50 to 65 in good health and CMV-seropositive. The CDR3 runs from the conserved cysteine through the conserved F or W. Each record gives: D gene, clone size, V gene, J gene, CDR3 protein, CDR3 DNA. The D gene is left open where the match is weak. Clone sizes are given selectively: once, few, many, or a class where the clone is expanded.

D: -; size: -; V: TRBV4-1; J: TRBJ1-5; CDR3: CASSYGQKNQPQHF; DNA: TGCGCCAGCAGCTACGGACAGAAAAATCAGCCCCAGCATTTT
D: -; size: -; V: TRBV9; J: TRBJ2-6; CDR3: CASSVVSSGANVLTF; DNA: TGTGCCAGCAGCGTAGTGAGCTCTGGGGCCAACGTCCTGACTTTC
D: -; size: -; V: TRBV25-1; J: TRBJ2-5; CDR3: CASSDKRETQYF; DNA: TGTGCCAGCAGTGACAAGCGAGAGACCCAGTACTTC
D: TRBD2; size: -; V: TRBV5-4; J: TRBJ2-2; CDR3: CASSAGLAGGTGELFF; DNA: TGTGCCAGCAGCGCGGGACTAGCGGGAGGCACCGGGGAGCTGTTTTTT
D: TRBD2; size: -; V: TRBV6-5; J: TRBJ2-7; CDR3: CASSRPLAGAYEQYF; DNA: TGTGCCAGCAGCCGTCCCCTCGCGGGGGCCTACGAGCAGTACTTC
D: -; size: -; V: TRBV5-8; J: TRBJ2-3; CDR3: CASSLVPSGRTKDTQYF; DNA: TGTGCCAGCAGCTTGGTTCCCAGCGGACGAACCAAAGATACGCAGTATTTT
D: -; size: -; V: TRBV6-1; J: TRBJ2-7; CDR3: CASSEAVGRVLNF; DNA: TGTGCCAGCAGTGAAGCGGTGGGCAGGGTCTTGAACTTC
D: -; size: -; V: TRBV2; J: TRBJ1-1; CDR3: CANGQGKNTEAFF; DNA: TGTGCCAACGGTCAGGGGAAGAACACTGAAGCTTTCTTT
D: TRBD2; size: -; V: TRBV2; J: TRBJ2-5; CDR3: CASKPSGRGQETQYF; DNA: TGTGCCAGCAAGCCTAGCGGAAGAGGACAAGAGACCCAGTACTTC
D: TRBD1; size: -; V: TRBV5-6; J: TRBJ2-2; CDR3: CASSFGTGAAGELFF; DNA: TGTGCCAGCAGCTTCGGGACAGGAGCCGCCGGGGAGCTGTTTTTT
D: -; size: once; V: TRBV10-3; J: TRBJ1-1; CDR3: CAISGQDSAEAFF; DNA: TGTGCCATCAGTGGACAGGATAGCGCTGAAGCTTTCTTT
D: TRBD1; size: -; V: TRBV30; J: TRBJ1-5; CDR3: CAWSVNRGQQPQHF; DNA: TGTGCCTGGAGTGTAAACAGGGGGCAACAGCCCCAGCATTTT
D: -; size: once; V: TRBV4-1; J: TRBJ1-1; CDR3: CASSQGPGQPNTEAFF; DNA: TGCGCCAGCAGCCAAGGGCCGGGACAACCGAACACTGAAGCTTTCTTT
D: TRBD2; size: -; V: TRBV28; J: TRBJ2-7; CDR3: CASSAGLAGAVEQYF; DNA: TGTGCCAGCAGTGCCGGACTAGCGGGAGCGGTCGAGCAGTACTTC
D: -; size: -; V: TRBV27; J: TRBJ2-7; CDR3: CASRSRSGHPTYEQYF; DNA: TGTGCCAGCAGATCACGATCGGGACACCCTACCTACGAGCAGTACTTC
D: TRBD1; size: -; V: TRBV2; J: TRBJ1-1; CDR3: CASSEWGRSGQGAIEAFF; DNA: TGTGCCAGCAGTGAATGGGGGCGTTCGGGACAGGGGGCGATTGAAGCTTTCTTT
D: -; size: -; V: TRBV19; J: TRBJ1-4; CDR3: CASSPQGGSFEKLFF; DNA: TGTGCCAGTAGTCCCCAGGGTGGCTCATTTGAAAAACTGTTTTTT
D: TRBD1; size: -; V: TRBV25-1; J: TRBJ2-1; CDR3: CASRQTGPTNEQFF; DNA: TGTGCCAGCAGACAGACAGGGCCTACAAATGAGCAGTTCTTC
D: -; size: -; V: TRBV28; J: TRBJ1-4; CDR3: CASSLLQGEEKLFF; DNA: TGTGCCAGCAGTTTGCTACAGGGAGAAGAAAAACTGTTTTTT
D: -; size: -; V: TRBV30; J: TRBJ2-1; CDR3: CAWSVQARYNEQFF; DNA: TGTGCCTGGAGTGTACAGGCGAGATACAATGAGCAGTTCTTC
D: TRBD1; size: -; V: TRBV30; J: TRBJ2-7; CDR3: CAWSKPGQGVYEQYF; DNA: TGTGCCTGGAGCAAACCGGGACAGGGGGTCTACGAGCAGTACTTC
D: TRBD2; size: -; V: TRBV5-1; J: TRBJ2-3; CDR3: CASSNVAGGPSDTQYF; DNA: TGCGCCAGCAGTAATGTAGCGGGAGGGCCCTCAGATACGCAGTATTTT
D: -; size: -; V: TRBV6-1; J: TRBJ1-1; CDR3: CASSVHKASMNTEAFF; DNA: TGTGCCAGCAGTGTTCATAAGGCTAGCATGAACACTGAAGCTTTCTTT
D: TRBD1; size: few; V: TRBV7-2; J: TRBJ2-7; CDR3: CASSLEGTGRYEQYF; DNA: TGTGCCAGCAGCTTAGAGGGGACAGGGCGCTACGAGCAGTACTTC
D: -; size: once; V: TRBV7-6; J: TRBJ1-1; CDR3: CASSPMGDTEAFF; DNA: TGTGCCTCGAGCCCCATGGGAGACACTGAAGCTTTCTTT
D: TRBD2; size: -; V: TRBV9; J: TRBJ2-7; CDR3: CASSVQGGRGIYEQYF; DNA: TGTGCCAGCAGCGTACAGGGCGGGAGAGGTATATACGAGCAGTACTTC
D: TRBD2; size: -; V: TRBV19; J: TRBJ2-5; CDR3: CASSSRLAGGPGETQYF; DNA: TGTGCCAGTAGTTCCCGACTAGCGGGAGGGCCGGGGGAGACCCAGTACTTC
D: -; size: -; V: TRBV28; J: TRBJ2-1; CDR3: CASSSSGWRGTYNEQFF; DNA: TGTGCCAGCAGCTCTTCGGGTTGGCGGGGAACTTACAATGAGCAGTTCTTC
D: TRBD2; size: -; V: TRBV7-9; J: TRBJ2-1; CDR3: CASSLARGYNEQFF; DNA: TGTGCCAGCAGCTTAGCGCGGGGGTACAATGAGCAGTTCTTC
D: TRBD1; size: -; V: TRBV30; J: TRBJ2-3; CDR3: CAWKAGDRGTDTQYF; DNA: TGTGCCTGGAAAGCCGGGGACAGAGGCACAGATACGCAGTATTTT
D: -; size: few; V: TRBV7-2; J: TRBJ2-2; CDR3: CASSFRGTAGFANTGELFF; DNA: TGTGCCAGCAGCTTCAGGGGCACGGCAGGATTCGCGAACACCGGGGAGCTGTTTTTT
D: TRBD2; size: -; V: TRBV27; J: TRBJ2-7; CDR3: CASSLQREVDEQYF; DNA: TGTGCCAGCAGTCTCCAGCGGGAGGTAGACGAGCAGTACTTC
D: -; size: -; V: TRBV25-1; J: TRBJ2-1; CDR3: CASSAGVGEQFF; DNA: TGTGCCAGCAGTGCGGGAGTAGGTGAGCAGTTCTTC
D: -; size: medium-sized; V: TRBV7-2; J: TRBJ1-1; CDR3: CASSQNREAFF; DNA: TGTGCCAGCAGCCAGAACAGAGAAGCTTTCTTT
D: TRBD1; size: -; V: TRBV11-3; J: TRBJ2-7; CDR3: CASRYLQGRRPVTYEQYF; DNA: TGTGCCAGCAGGTATCTACAGGGGCGCCGACCGGTCACCTACGAGCAGTACTTC
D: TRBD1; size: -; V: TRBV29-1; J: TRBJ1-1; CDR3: CSSKTGGITEAFF; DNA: TGCAGCTCCAAAACAGGGGGCATCACTGAAGCTTTCTTT
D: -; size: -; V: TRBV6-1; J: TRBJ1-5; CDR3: CASSDATPGIQPQHF; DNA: TGTGCCAGCAGTGACGCCACTCCAGGGATTCAGCCCCAGCATTTT
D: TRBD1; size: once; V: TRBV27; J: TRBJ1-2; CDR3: CASSPRQGLYGYTF; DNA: TGTGCCAGCAGTCCCCGACAGGGGCTCTATGGCTACACCTTC
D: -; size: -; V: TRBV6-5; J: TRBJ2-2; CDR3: CASSYSGHTGELFF; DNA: TGTGCCAGCAGTTACTCGGGCCACACCGGGGAGCTGTTTTTT
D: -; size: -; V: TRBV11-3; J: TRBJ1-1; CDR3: CASSFGGKDTEAFF; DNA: TGTGCCAGCAGCTTTGGGGGGAAGGACACTGAAGCTTTCTTT
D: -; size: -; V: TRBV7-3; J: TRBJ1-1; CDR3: CASSLTQGAEAFF; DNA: TGTGCCAGCAGCTTAACTCAGGGCGCTGAAGCTTTCTTT
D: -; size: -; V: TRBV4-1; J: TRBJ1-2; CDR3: CASSQAYIYGYTF; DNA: TGCGCCAGCAGCCAAGCTTACATTTATGGCTACACCTTC
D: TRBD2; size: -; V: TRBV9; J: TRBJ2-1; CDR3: CASSVSSGINNEQFF; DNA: TGTGCCAGCAGCGTCTCTAGCGGGATCAACAATGAGCAGTTCTTC
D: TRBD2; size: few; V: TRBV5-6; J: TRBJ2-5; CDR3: CASSLGLAPQETQYF; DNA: TGTGCCAGCAGCTTGGGACTAGCGCCTCAAGAGACCCAGTACTTC
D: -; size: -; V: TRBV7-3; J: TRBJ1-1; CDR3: CASSLAGPNTEAFF; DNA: TGTGCCAGCAGCTTAGCAGGGCCTAACACTGAAGCTTTCTTT
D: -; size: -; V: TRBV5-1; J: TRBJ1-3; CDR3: CASRHGSSGNTIYF; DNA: TGCGCCAGTAGACATGGGAGCTCTGGAAACACCATATATTTT
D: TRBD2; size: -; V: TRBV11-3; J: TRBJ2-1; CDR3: CASSFGGGGRTEQFF; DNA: TGTGCCAGCAGCTTTGGGGGTGGCGGGAGAACTGAGCAGTTCTTC
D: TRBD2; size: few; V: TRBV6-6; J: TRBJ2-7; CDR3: CASTGLAGAYEQYF; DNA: TGTGCCAGCACCGGACTAGCGGGTGCCTACGAGCAGTACTTC
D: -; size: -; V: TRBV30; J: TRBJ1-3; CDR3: CAWSGTAHSGNTIYF; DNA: TGTGCCTGGAGTGGGACAGCACACTCTGGAAACACCATATATTTT
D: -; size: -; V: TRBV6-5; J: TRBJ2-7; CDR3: CASTPGEAYEQYF; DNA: TGTGCCAGCACCCCCGGGGAGGCCTACGAGCAGTACTTC
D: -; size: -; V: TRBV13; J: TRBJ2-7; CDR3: CASSPHRRLGVEQYF; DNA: TGTGCCAGCAGCCCCCACCGCCGTCTGGGAGTCGAGCAGTACTTC
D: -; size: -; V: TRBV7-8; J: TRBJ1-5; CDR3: CASSLAGGAGNQPQHF; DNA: TGTGCCAGCAGCTTAGCGGGAGGGGCAGGCAACCAGCCCCAGCATTTT
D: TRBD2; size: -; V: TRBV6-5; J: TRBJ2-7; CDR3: CASSSLTSGPAYEQYF; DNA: TGTGCCAGCAGTTCCTTGACTAGCGGGCCCGCCTACGAGCAGTACTTC
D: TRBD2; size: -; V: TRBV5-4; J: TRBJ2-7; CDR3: CASSLGSGRASSYEQYF; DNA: TGTGCCAGCAGCTTGGGTAGCGGGAGGGCCTCTTCCTACGAGCAGTACTTC